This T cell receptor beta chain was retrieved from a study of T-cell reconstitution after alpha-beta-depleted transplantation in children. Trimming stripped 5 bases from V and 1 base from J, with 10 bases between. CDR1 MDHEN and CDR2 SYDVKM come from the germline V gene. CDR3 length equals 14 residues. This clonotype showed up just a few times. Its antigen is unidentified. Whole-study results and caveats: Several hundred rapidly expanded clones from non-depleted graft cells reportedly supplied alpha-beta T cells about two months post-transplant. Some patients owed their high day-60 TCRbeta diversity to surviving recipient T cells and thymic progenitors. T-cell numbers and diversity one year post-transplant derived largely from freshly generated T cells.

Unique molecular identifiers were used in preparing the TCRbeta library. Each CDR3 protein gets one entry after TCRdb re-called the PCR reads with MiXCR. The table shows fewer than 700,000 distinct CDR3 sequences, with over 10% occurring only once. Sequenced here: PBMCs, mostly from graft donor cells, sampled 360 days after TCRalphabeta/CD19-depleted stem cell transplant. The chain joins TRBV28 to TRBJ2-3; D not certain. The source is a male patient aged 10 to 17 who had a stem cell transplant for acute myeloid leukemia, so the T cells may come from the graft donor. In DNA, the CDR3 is TGTGCCAGCAGTACCCCGGACGGCACAGATACGCAGTATTTT. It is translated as CASSTPDGTDTQYF.